The rows below give T cell receptor beta chains drawn from one sample of a study of blood T cell repertoires in COVID-19. The method was immunoSEQ multiplex PCR; TCRdb's version includes in-frame clones alone and lacks a portion of them. The data contain about 290,000 clones, 85% to 90% of them singletons. The sequencing sample was made of peripheral blood. These receptors came from a woman younger than 45 with COVID-19, enrolled during active disease. Each CDR3 is given with its conserved first and last residue. Fields, in order: CDR3 protein, CDR3 DNA, V gene, J gene, clone size, D gene. A D gene is named only where the DNA matches it firmly. Expanded clones are given a class, and other clones once, few, many or no size at all.

CASSHAPADAGAGETQYF	TGCGCCAGCAGCCACGCCCCGGCTGATGCGGGGGCGGGGGAGACCCAGTACTTC	TRBV4-1	TRBJ2-5	once	-
CASSTRVGELFF	TGTGCCAGCAGTACGAGGGTAGGGGAGCTGTTTTTT	TRBV27	TRBJ2-2	-	-
CASSGGTSGNQETQYF	TGTGCCAGCAGCGGAGGGACTAGCGGGAACCAAGAGACCCAGTACTTC	TRBV11-2	TRBJ2-5	-	TRBD2
CASSEQGGQPQHF	TGTGCCAGCAGTGAACAGGGGGGACAGCCCCAGCATTTT	TRBV6-1	TRBJ1-5	-	TRBD1
CASSPSGGAGETQYF	TGTGCCAGCAGTCCAAGCGGGGGGGCCGGGGAGACCCAGTACTTC	TRBV6-5	TRBJ2-5	-	TRBD2
CASSPTGSSTGNTIYF	TGTGCCAGCTCGCCAACAGGGTCTAGCACTGGAAACACCATATATTTT	TRBV18	TRBJ1-3	-	-
CASSPGGSQPQHF	TGTGCCAGCAGCCCTGGGGGGTCCCAGCCCCAGCATTTT	TRBV5-8	TRBJ1-5	-	-
CASRGTGYNSPLHF	TGTGCCAGCAGGGGTACAGGGTATAATTCACCCCTCCACTTT	TRBV6-5	TRBJ1-6	-	-
CAITPSGAETQYF	TGTGCCATCACTCCTTCTGGGGCAGAGACCCAGTACTTC	TRBV7-9	TRBJ2-5	-	-
CASSLRGSPLHF	TGTGCCAGCAGCTTAAGGGGTTCACCCCTCCACTTT	TRBV7-9	TRBJ1-6	-	-
CASSSGLLPEQFF	TGTGCCAGCAGTTCGGGACTCCTCCCAGAGCAGTTCTTC	TRBV6-6	TRBJ2-1	-	-
CASSLEGGTGELFF	TGCGCCAGCAGCTTGGAAGGGGGCACCGGGGAGCTGTTTTTT	TRBV5-1	TRBJ2-2	-	-
CASSPDLTTYEQYF	TGCGCCAGCAGCCCCGACTTGACCACTTACGAGCAGTACTTC	TRBV4-1	TRBJ2-7	-	-
CASSESYAATNTEAFF	TGTGCCAGCAGTGAATCTTACGCGGCAACGAACACTGAAGCTTTCTTT	TRBV25-1	TRBJ1-1	-	-
CASSLAGDQPQHF	TGCGCCAGCAGCTTGGCGGGGGACCAGCCCCAGCATTTT	TRBV5-1	TRBJ1-5	-	-
CASSVQGGGAAYEQYF	TGTGCCAGCAGCGTACAAGGCGGGGGGGCGGCCTACGAGCAGTACTTC	TRBV9	TRBJ2-7	-	TRBD2
CASSPAGTYNSPLHF	TGTGCCAGCAGTCCCGCGGGGACCTATAATTCACCCCTCCACTTT	TRBV28	TRBJ1-6	-	-
CASSLEADRAYTQYF	TGTGCCAGCAGCCTGGAGGCCGACAGGGCCTATACGCAGTATTTT	TRBV4-2	TRBJ2-3	-	TRBD1
CASSSTSVPHEQYF	TGTGCCAGCAGCTCAACTAGCGTTCCCCACGAGCAGTACTTC	TRBV7-9	TRBJ2-7	-	TRBD2
CATNDRVFHYEQYF	TGTGCCACCAATGACAGGGTGTTCCACTACGAGCAGTACTTC	TRBV28	TRBJ2-7	-	TRBD1
CASSQAVKLFF	TGCGCCAGCAGCCAAGCCGTAAAACTGTTTTTT	TRBV4-1	TRBJ1-4	-	-
CASSLVASGGGSDTQYF	TGCGCCAGCAGCTTGGTGGCTAGCGGGGGTGGGTCAGATACGCAGTATTTT	TRBV5-1	TRBJ2-3	-	TRBD2
CASSLGTGYGYTF	TGTGCCAGCAGTTTAGGGACAGGGTATGGCTACACCTTC	TRBV28	TRBJ1-2	-	TRBD1
CASSLQGSNTEAFF	TGTGCCAGCAGTTTACAGGGATCGAACACTGAAGCTTTCTTT	TRBV27	TRBJ1-1	-	-
CASGVQGAGTEAFF	TGCGCCAGCGGAGTTCAGGGGGCTGGCACTGAAGCTTTCTTT	TRBV5-1	TRBJ1-1	-	TRBD1
CASSYLQGNSPLHF	TGTGCCAGCAGTTACTTACAGGGGAATTCACCCCTCCACTTT	TRBV6-5	TRBJ1-6	-	TRBD1
CASRREDLNNSPLHF	TGTGCCAGCAGGAGGGAGGACCTTAATAATTCACCCCTCCACTTT	TRBV27	TRBJ1-6	-	-
CASSLDGKLPYGYTF	TGCGCCAGCAGCTTGGATGGCAAATTACCCTATGGCTACACCTTC	TRBV5-1	TRBJ1-2	-	-
CASSLVGFSYGYTF	TGTGCCAGCAGCTTAGTGGGCTTTTCCTATGGCTACACCTTC	TRBV7-9	TRBJ1-2	-	-
CASSVGTTHEKLFF	TGTGCCAGCAGCGTCGGGACAACTCATGAAAAACTGTTTTTT	TRBV5-8	TRBJ1-4	-	-
CASSPDIGYEQYF	TGCGCCAGCAGCCCGGACATCGGCTACGAGCAGTACTTC	TRBV4-1	TRBJ2-7	-	-
CASSFRQGINPLHF	TGTGCCAGCAGTTTCCGACAGGGTATTAACCCCCTCCACTTT	TRBV27	TRBJ1-6	-	TRBD1
CASSLDHWQGEYGYTF	TGTGCCAGCAGCTTAGATCATTGGCAGGGTGAATATGGCTACACCTTC	TRBV11-2	TRBJ1-2	-	-
CASSHSIAGSYTDTQYF	TGCGCCAGCAGCCATAGTATTGCGGGGAGCTACACAGATACGCAGTATTTT	TRBV5-1	TRBJ2-3	few	-
CASSTTDRAEETQYF	TGCGCCAGCAGCACGACGGACAGGGCGGAAGAGACCCAGTACTTC	TRBV4-1	TRBJ2-5	-	TRBD1
CASSYLRTSGGDTQYF	TGTGCCAGCAGTTACCTCCGGACTAGCGGGGGAGATACGCAGTATTTT	TRBV27	TRBJ2-3	-	TRBD2
CASSPPGQPTNEKLFF	TGTGCCAGCTCACCACCCGGACAGCCAACTAATGAAAAACTGTTTTTT	TRBV18	TRBJ1-4	once	-
CASSVVPLGELNTIYF	TGTGCCAGCAGCGTAGTACCACTGGGAGAGCTAAACACCATATATTTT	TRBV9	TRBJ1-3	-	-
CASSPYSEIHYGYTF	TGTGCCAGCAGTCCCTATTCCGAGATCCACTATGGCTACACCTTC	TRBV6-5	TRBJ1-2	-	-
CASSTPRGAENIQYF	TGTGCCAGTAGTACCCCCAGGGGGGCGGAAAACATTCAGTACTTC	TRBV19	TRBJ2-4	-	-
CASSQDRIRGRGGYTF	TGCGCCAGCAGCCAAGATCGAATTAGGGGGCGAGGAGGCTACACCTTC	TRBV4-1	TRBJ1-2	-	TRBD1
CASSSPLLAGGPRLAEQFF	TGTGCCAGCAGTTCCCCGCTACTAGCGGGGGGGCCAAGGTTAGCTGAGCAGTTCTTC	TRBV6-2/TRBV6-3	TRBJ2-1	-	TRBD2
CASSEMGTGRTEAFF	TGTGCCAGCAGTGAAATGGGGACAGGGCGAACTGAAGCTTTCTTT	TRBV2	TRBJ1-1	-	TRBD1
CASSQDIQGDYGYTF	TGTGCCAGCAGCCAGGATATTCAGGGGGACTATGGCTACACCTTC	TRBV4-2	TRBJ1-2	few	TRBD1
CASSPRKSGASYEQYF	TGTGCCAGCAGCCCCCGGAAGTCAGGGGCCTCCTACGAGCAGTACTTC	TRBV7-9	TRBJ2-7	-	-
CASSIPGLNQPQHF	TGTGCCAGTAGTATACCAGGACTAAATCAGCCCCAGCATTTT	TRBV19	TRBJ1-5	-	-
CAWSAGVGYNEQFF	TGTGCCTGGAGTGCGGGGGTGGGTTACAATGAGCAGTTCTTC	TRBV30	TRBJ2-1	-	-
CASSLGRNSPSGANVLTF	TGTGCCAGCAGCTTGGGCAGGAACAGCCCCTCTGGGGCCAACGTCCTGACTTTC	TRBV5-4	TRBJ2-6	once	-
CASSRGGADYGYTF	TGTGCCAGCAGCCGGGGGGGGGCGGACTATGGCTACACCTTC	TRBV28	TRBJ1-2	once	-
CASRGLGLAGEDTQYF	TGTGCCAGCAGAGGACTAGGACTAGCGGGGGAGGATACGCAGTATTTT	TRBV3-1/TRBV3-2	TRBJ2-3	-	TRBD2
CASSTTTGHGELFF	TGTGCCAGCAGCACAACGACAGGGCACGGGGAGCTGTTTTTT	TRBV7-9	TRBJ2-2	-	TRBD1
CASSTWTNQAFF	TGTGCCAGCAGTACTTGGACAAATCAGGCTTTCTTT	TRBV28	TRBJ1-1	-	-
CASSLLGQGALGVGNTIYF	TGCGCCAGCAGCTTGCTGGGACAGGGGGCCCTAGGAGTTGGAAACACCATATATTTT	TRBV5-1	TRBJ1-3	-	TRBD1
CASAPRLNTIYF	TGTGCCAGCGCCCCGCGCCTGAACACCATATATTTT	TRBV12-3/TRBV12-4	TRBJ1-3	-	-
CARTGEGYTF	TGTGCCAGAACAGGGGAGGGCTACACCTTC	TRBV9	TRBJ1-2	-	TRBD1
CAISDGAGVTGELFF	TGTGCCATCAGTGATGGAGCGGGGGTCACCGGGGAGCTGTTTTTT	TRBV10-3	TRBJ2-2	-	TRBD2
CASNSLAGGPLGGNEQFF	TGTGCCAGCAACTCACTAGCGGGGGGGCCCCTAGGAGGCAATGAGCAGTTCTTC	TRBV3-1/TRBV3-2	TRBJ2-1	-	TRBD2